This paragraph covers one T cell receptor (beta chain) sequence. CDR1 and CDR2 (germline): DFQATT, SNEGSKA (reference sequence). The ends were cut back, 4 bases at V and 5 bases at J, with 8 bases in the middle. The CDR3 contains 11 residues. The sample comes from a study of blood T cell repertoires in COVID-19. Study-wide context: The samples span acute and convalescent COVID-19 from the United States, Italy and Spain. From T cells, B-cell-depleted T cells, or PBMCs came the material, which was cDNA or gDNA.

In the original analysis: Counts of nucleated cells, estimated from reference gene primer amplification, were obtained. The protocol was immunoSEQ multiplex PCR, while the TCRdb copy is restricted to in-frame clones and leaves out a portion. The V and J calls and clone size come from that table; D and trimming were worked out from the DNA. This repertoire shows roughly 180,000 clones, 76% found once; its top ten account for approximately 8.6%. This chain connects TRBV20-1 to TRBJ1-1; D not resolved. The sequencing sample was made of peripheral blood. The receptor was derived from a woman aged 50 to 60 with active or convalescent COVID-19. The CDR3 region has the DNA TGCAGTGCTATAGAACATACTGAAGCTTTCTTT. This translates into CSAIEHTEAFF.